The rows below give T cell receptor beta chains drawn from one sample of a study of shared clonotypes between healthy human individuals. Here immunoSEQ multiplex PCR was the method, and the copy in TCRdb shows in-frame clones only, minus some. In the table there are some 2,500,000 clones, roughly 93% of which are singletons. Sequenced: naive CD4+ T cells from PBMCs. The receptors shown here come from a man between 18 and 29 years old in good health. Some clones in this sample may be carry-over from other donors' samples. The conserved cysteine and the conserved F or W are not part of the CDR3 here. Fields, in order: clone size, V gene, CDR3 length, J gene, CDR3 protein. Not every row has a clone size; where given, it reads once, few, many or a size class.

clone size: .; V gene: TRBV12-5; CDR3 length: 12; J gene: TRBJ1-2; CDR3 protein: ASAQREDNYGYT
clone size: .; V gene: TRBV4-1; CDR3 length: 14; J gene: TRBJ2-1; CDR3 protein: ASSQDLREGWDEQF
clone size: .; V gene: TRBV11-2; CDR3 length: 10; J gene: TRBJ2-5; CDR3 protein: ASSFQSETQY
clone size: .; V gene: TRBV7-8; CDR3 length: 15; J gene: TRBJ2-6; CDR3 protein: ASSLTGLTSGANVLT
clone size: .; V gene: TRBV18; CDR3 length: 14; J gene: TRBJ2-2; CDR3 protein: ASSPTTGPNTGELF
clone size: .; V gene: TRBV4-2; CDR3 length: 13; J gene: TRBJ1-1; CDR3 protein: ASSSPRGGNTEAF
clone size: .; V gene: TRBV5-4; CDR3 length: 13; J gene: TRBJ2-5; CDR3 protein: ASSFRGPGGETQY
clone size: .; V gene: TRBV5-4; CDR3 length: 13; J gene: TRBJ1-6; CDR3 protein: ASSSLDRGNSPLH
clone size: .; V gene: TRBV5-1; CDR3 length: 13; J gene: TRBJ2-5; CDR3 protein: ASSLGTGGSETQY
clone size: .; V gene: TRBV7-2; CDR3 length: 11; J gene: TRBJ2-5; CDR3 protein: ASSLARTSTLY
clone size: .; V gene: TRBV5-1; CDR3 length: 13; J gene: TRBJ2-1; CDR3 protein: ASSLGAKGDNEQF
clone size: .; V gene: TRBV21-1; CDR3 length: 14; J gene: TRBJ1-1; CDR3 protein: ASSKDMRSRKAEAF
clone size: .; V gene: TRBV23-1; CDR3 length: 20; J gene: TRBJ1-2; CDR3 protein: ASSQSRVLGSGQGWIGYGYT
clone size: .; V gene: TRBV5-1; CDR3 length: 10; J gene: TRBJ2-3; CDR3 protein: ASRNYTDTQY
clone size: .; V gene: TRBV9; CDR3 length: 12; J gene: TRBJ1-1; CDR3 protein: ASSVVQRDTEAF
clone size: .; V gene: TRBV18; CDR3 length: 11; J gene: TRBJ2-5; CDR3 protein: ASSSDRQETQY
clone size: once; V gene: TRBV5-4; CDR3 length: 16; J gene: TRBJ2-1; CDR3 protein: ASSPGTSTLSSYNEQF
clone size: .; V gene: TRBV14; CDR3 length: 11; J gene: TRBJ2-1; CDR3 protein: ASRRGVYNEQF
clone size: .; V gene: TRBV19; CDR3 length: 16; J gene: TRBJ1-2; CDR3 protein: ASSRATGGVTRAYGYT
clone size: .; V gene: TRBV9; CDR3 length: 13; J gene: TRBJ1-2; CDR3 protein: ASSVAPGTNYGYT
clone size: few; V gene: TRBV28; CDR3 length: 11; J gene: TRBJ1-1; CDR3 protein: ASSLETGAEAF
clone size: .; V gene: TRBV4-1; CDR3 length: 14; J gene: TRBJ2-5; CDR3 protein: ASSQDVRVALGTQY
clone size: .; V gene: TRBV15; CDR3 length: 12; J gene: TRBJ2-2; CDR3 protein: ATSRDRYTGELF
clone size: .; V gene: TRBV5-6; CDR3 length: 15; J gene: TRBJ2-3; CDR3 protein: ASSLSKAGGFTDTQY
clone size: .; V gene: TRBV2; CDR3 length: 11; J gene: TRBJ1-4; CDR3 protein: ASSGGVGEKLF
clone size: .; V gene: TRBV25-1; CDR3 length: 15; J gene: TRBJ2-3; CDR3 protein: ASSPSRGKHMADTQY
clone size: .; V gene: TRBV7-9; CDR3 length: 12; J gene: TRBJ1-1; CDR3 protein: ASSLGNERGEAF
clone size: .; V gene: TRBV13; CDR3 length: 12; J gene: TRBJ2-7; CDR3 protein: ASSLIVRSYEQY
clone size: .; V gene: TRBV4-2; CDR3 length: 16; J gene: TRBJ2-7; CDR3 protein: ASSRVAGATQIAYEQY
clone size: .; V gene: TRBV29-1; CDR3 length: 11; J gene: TRBJ2-7; CDR3 protein: SAGGQLSYEQY
clone size: .; V gene: TRBV2; CDR3 length: 11; J gene: TRBJ2-1; CDR3 protein: ASTGTSGLEQF
clone size: .; V gene: TRBV29-1; CDR3 length: 11; J gene: TRBJ1-2; CDR3 protein: SVDRRLSYGYT
clone size: .; V gene: TRBV5-3; CDR3 length: 13; J gene: TRBJ2-4; CDR3 protein: ARSDNRGGKNIQY
clone size: .; V gene: TRBV2; CDR3 length: 13; J gene: TRBJ1-1; CDR3 protein: ASSERDRGNTEAF
clone size: .; V gene: TRBV5-1; CDR3 length: 13; J gene: TRBJ2-3; CDR3 protein: ASSLEGGGSDTQY
clone size: .; V gene: TRBV28; CDR3 length: 12; J gene: TRBJ2-1; CDR3 protein: ASIRGSLGNEQF
clone size: .; V gene: TRBV4-3; CDR3 length: 12; J gene: TRBJ2-1; CDR3 protein: ASSQEFGGNEQF